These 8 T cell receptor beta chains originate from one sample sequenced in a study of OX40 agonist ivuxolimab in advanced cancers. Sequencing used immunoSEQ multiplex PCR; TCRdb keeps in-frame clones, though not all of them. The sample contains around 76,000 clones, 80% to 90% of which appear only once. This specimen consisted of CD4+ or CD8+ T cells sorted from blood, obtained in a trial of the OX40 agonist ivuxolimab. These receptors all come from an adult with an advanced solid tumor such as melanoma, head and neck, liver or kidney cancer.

CDR3 region: CASSQERGRSSTNEKLFF. The CDR3 bases are TGTGCCAGCAGCCAAGAGAGGGGAAGATCCTCAACTAATGAAAAACTGTTTTTT. The chain recombines TRBV4-2 with TRBJ1-4; D is possibly TRBD1 (5 bases). V was cut by 0 bases and J by 0 bases, with 14 bases left in between. This CDR3 comprises 18 residues. Per the germline V gene, CDR1 is LGHNA and CDR2 is YNFKEQ.

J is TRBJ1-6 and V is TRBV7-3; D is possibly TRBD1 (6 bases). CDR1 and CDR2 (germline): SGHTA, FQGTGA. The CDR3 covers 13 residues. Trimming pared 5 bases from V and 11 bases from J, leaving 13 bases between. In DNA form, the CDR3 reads TGTGCCAGCAGCATGACAGGCTATGCACCCCTCCACTTT. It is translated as CASSMTGYAPLHF.

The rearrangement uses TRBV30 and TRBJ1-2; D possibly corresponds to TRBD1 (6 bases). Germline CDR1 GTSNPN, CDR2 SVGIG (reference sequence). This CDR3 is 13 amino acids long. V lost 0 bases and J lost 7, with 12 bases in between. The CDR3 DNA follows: TGTGCCTGGAGTGTAGGGGGACCCTCTGGCTACACCTTC. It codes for CAWSVGGPSGYTF.

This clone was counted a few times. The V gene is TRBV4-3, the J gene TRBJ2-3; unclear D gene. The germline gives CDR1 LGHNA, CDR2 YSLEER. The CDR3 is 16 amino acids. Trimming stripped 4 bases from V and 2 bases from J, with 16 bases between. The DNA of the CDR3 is TGCGCCAGCAGCCTCCAGTCGGGTACATTCACAGATACGCAGTATTTT. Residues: CASSLQSGTFTDTQYF.

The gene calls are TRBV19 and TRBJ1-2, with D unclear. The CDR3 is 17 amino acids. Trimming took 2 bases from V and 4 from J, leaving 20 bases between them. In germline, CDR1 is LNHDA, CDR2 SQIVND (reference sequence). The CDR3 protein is CASSISAGSSLLYGYTF. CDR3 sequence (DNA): TGTGCCAGTAGTATAAGTGCGGGCAGCTCACTTCTCTATGGCTACACCTTC.

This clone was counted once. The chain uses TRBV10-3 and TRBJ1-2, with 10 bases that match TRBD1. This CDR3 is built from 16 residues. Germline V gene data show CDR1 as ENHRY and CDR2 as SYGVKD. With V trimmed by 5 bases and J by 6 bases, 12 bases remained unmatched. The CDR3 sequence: CAISPETGGVKNGYTF. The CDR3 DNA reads TGTGCCATCAGTCCCGAGACAGGGGGCGTAAAGAATGGCTACACCTTC.

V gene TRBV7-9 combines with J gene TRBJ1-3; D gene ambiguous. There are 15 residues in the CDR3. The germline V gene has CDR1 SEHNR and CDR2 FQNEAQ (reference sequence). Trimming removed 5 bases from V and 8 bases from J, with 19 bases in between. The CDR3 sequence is CASSPEAGLGDTIYF. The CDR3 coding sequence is TGTGCCAGCAGCCCCGAGGCAGGTCTGGGAGACACCATATATTTT.

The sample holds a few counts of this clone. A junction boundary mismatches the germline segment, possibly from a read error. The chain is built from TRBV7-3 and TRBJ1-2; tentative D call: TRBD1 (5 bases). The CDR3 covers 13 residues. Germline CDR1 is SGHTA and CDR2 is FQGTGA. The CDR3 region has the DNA TGTGCCAGCAGCCCTAGAGTAGGGGCAGCAGTGGCCTTC. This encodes CASSPRVGAAVAF.